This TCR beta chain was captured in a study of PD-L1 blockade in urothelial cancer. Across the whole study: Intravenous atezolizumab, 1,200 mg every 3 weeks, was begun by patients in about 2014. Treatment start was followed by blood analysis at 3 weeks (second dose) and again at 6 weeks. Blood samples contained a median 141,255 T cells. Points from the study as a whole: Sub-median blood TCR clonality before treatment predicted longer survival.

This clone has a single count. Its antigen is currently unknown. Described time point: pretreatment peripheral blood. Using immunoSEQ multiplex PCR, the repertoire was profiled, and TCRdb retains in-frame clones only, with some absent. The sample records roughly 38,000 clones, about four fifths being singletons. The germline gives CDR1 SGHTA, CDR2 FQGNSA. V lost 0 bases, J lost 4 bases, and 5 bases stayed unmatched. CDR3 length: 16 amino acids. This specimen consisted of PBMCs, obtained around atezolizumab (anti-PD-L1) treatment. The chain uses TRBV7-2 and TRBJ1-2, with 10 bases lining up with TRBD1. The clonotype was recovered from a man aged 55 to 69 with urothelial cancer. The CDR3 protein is CASSLASRTGGYGYTF. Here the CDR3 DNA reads TGTGCCAGCAGCTTAGCCAGTCGGACAGGGGGCTATGGCTACACCTTC.